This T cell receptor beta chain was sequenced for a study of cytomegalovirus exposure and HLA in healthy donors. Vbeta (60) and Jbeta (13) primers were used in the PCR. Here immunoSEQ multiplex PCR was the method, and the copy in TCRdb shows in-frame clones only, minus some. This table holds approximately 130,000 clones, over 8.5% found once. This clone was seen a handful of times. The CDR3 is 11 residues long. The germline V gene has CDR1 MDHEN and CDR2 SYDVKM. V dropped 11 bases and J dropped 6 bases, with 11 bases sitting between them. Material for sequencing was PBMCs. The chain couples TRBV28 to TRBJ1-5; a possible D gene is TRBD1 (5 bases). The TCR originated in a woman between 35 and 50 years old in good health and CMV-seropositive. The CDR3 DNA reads TGTGCCGGCGGGGCCCCTCAGCCCCAGCATTTT. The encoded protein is CAGGAPQPQHF.